The sequence of this T cell receptor (beta chain) was determined in a study of Graves' ophthalmopathy and Graves' hyperthyroidism. Study background: Researchers obtained peripheral blood at initial diagnosis, before any treatment had begun. Study-level results: Forecasting of ophthalmopathy progression by the model achieved approximately 70% sensitivity and approximately 72% specificity. Most clonotypes expanded in thyroid above 0.001 frequency were present in blood too.

TCR beta CDR3 amplification used RNA transcripts. First-round RT-PCR used HTBI primers; second-round multiplex PCR followed. TCRdb redid the calling of the multiplex PCR reads with MiXCR, one entry per CDR3 protein. This sample has 300,000 to 350,000 distinct CDR3 sequences, with about 17% found just once. Trimming cost V 5 bases and J 4 bases, with 14 bases left between them. Germline V gene lookup returns CDR1 SGHDN and CDR2 FVKESK. CDR3 length: 14 amino acids. Pregnancy or lactation, uncontrolled infections and other autoimmune diseases were grounds for excluding patients. This clonotype came up many times. Its target is unknown.

Sequencing used peripheral blood. This receptor was taken from an adult man with Graves' ophthalmopathy. The gene calls are TRBV14 and TRBJ1-1; a weak D match, TRBD1 (6 bases). CDR3 loop: CASSETTGLTEAFF. The DNA for the CDR3 is TGTGCCAGCAGCGAAACTACAGGGCTCACTGAAGCTTTCTTT.